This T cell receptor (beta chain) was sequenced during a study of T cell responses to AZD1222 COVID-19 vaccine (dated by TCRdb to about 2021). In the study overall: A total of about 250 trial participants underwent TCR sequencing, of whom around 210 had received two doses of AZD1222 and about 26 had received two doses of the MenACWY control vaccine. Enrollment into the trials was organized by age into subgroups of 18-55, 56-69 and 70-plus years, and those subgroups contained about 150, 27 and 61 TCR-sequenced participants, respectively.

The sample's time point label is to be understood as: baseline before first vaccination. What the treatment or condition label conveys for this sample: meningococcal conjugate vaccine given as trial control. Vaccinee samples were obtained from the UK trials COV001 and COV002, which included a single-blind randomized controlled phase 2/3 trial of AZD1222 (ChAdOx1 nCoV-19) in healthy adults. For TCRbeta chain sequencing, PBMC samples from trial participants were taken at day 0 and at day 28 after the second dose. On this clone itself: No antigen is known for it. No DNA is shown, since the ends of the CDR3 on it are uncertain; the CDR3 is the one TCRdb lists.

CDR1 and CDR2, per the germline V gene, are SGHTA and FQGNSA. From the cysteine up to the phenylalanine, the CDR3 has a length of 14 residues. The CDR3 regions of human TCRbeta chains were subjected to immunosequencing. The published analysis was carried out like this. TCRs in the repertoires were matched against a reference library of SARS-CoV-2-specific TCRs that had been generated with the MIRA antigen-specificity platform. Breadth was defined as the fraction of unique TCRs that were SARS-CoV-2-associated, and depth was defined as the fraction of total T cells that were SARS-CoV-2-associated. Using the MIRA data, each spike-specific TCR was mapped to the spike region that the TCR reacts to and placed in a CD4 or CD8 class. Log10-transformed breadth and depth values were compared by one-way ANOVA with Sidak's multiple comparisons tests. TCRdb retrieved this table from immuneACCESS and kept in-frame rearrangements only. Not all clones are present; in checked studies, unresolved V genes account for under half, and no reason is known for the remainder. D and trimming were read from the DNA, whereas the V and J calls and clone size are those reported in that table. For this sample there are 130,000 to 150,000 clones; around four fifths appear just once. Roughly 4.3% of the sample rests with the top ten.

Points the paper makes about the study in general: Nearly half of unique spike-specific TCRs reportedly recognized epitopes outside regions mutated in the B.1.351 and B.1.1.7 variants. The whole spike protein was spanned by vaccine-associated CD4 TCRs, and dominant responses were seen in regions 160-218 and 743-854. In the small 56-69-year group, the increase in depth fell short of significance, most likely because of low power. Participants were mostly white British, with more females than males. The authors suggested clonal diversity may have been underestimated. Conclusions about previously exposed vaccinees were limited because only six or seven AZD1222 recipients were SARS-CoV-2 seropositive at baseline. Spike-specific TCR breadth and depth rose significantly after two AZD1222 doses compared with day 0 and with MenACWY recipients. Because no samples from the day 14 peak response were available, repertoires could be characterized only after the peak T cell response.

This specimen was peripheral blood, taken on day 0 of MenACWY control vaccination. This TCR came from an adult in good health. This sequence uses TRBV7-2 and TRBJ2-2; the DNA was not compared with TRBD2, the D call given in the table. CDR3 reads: CASGGNLRAGELFF.